Listed below are T cell receptor beta chains from one sample, sequenced in a study of blood T cell repertoires in COVID-19. Produced via immunoSEQ multiplex PCR; TCRdb's table is partial and in-frame only. This table holds fewer than 250,000 clones, approximately 80% found once. The sequencing input was peripheral blood. The source is a woman between 45 and 60 years old with acute or convalescent COVID-19. CDR3s include the opening cysteine and the closing phenylalanine or tryptophan. D genes are given only for firm matches. Rows give clone size only sometimes, using once, few, many, or a class for an expanded clone.

V gene,J gene,clone size,D gene,CDR3 protein,CDR3 DNA
TRBV5-1,TRBJ1-6,NA,TRBD1,CASRLQGGIGNSPLHF,TGCGCCAGCAGACTACAGGGGGGTATTGGTAATTCACCCCTCCACTTT
TRBV5-1,TRBJ2-6,NA,TRBD1,CATGQGSGANVLTF,TGCGCCACCGGACAGGGATCCGGGGCCAACGTCCTGACTTTC
TRBV7-9,TRBJ2-1,NA,NA,CASSLAGAVEQFF,TGTGCCAGCAGCTTAGCGGGGGCGGTTGAGCAGTTCTTC
TRBV7-2,TRBJ2-5,NA,NA,CASSRGETQYF,TGTGCCAGCAGCCGAGGGGAGACCCAGTACTTC
TRBV24-1,TRBJ2-3,NA,NA,CATSDPRTASTDTQYF,TGTGCCACCAGTGATCCCAGGACAGCAAGCACAGATACGCAGTATTTT
TRBV28,TRBJ1-2,NA,NA,CASSSDTGYTF,TGTGCCAGCAGTTCAGATACTGGCTACACCTTC
TRBV7-2,TRBJ1-5,NA,NA,CASSLAPGDQPQHF,TGTGCCAGCAGCTTAGCCCCCGGGGATCAGCCCCAGCATTTT
TRBV6-5,TRBJ1-6,NA,TRBD1,CASSSGQPSPLHF,TGTGCCAGCAGTTCGGGACAGCCATCACCCCTCCACTTT
TRBV21-1,TRBJ1-4,NA,NA,CARPRQGTNEKLFF,TGTGCCAGGCCTCGACAGGGCACTAATGAAAAACTGTTTTTT
TRBV6-1,TRBJ1-5,NA,NA,CASSEEVRGGLLQTRPQHF,TGTGCCAGCAGTGAAGAGGTCAGGGGCGGACTCCTACAGACCCGGCCCCAGCATTTT
TRBV29-1,TRBJ1-5,NA,NA,CSVAGGVNQPQHF,TGCAGCGTTGCCGGGGGGGTCAATCAGCCCCAGCATTTT
TRBV10-1,TRBJ2-3,NA,NA,CASSEVGANTDTQYF,TGCGCCAGCAGTGAGGTGGGGGCCAACACAGATACGCAGTATTTT
TRBV5-1,TRBJ2-7,NA,NA,CASSFRQAHEQYF,TGCGCCAGCAGCTTCCGCCAGGCCCACGAGCAGTACTTC
TRBV19,TRBJ1-5,NA,NA,CASIPPGGVQPQHF,TGTGCCAGTATCCCTCCCGGAGGGGTTCAGCCCCAGCATTTT
TRBV19,TRBJ2-7,NA,TRBD1,CASSPTGGAQYEQYF,TGTGCCAGTAGTCCGACAGGGGGCGCACAGTACGAGCAGTACTTC
TRBV19,TRBJ2-3,NA,TRBD2,CASSIVSTSGGDTQYF,TGTGCCAGTAGTATAGTCTCTACTAGCGGGGGAGATACGCAGTATTTT
TRBV5-4,TRBJ2-6,NA,TRBD2,CASSWGGRPSGANVLTF,TGTGCCAGCAGCTGGGGGGGGAGGCCCTCTGGGGCCAACGTCCTGACTTTC
TRBV2,TRBJ2-5,NA,NA,CASSAFGQETQYF,TGTGCCAGCAGTGCATTCGGCCAAGAGACCCAGTACTTC
TRBV21-1,TRBJ2-6,once,NA,CASSLTCPLRQDTHHSGANVLTF,TGTGCCAGCAGCCTAACCTGCCCTCTGCGGCAGGACACACACCACTCTGGGGCCAACGTCCTGACTTTC
TRBV15,TRBJ1-2,NA,TRBD1,CATSRGTGQLKGYTF,TGTGCCACCAGCAGGGGGACAGGGCAACTAAAAGGCTACACCTTC
TRBV19,TRBJ2-5,once,NA,CASRGAQETQYF,TGTGCCAGTCGGGGGGCCCAAGAGACCCAGTACTTC
TRBV7-9,TRBJ1-4,NA,TRBD1,CASSLRDRGNEKLFF,TGTGCCAGCAGTCTCCGGGACAGGGGTAATGAAAAACTGTTTTTT
TRBV11-2,TRBJ2-1,NA,TRBD2,CASSRDSGLAGDEQFF,TGTGCCAGCAGCCGAGATTCGGGACTAGCGGGAGACGAGCAGTTCTTC
TRBV27,TRBJ2-1,NA,NA,CASSSDRTPLGKNEQFF,TGTGCCAGCAGTTCCGACAGGACTCCGTTGGGGAAGAATGAGCAGTTCTTC
TRBV19,TRBJ1-6,NA,NA,CASRQGGAYNSPLHF,TGCGCCAGTAGGCAGGGAGGCGCCTATAATTCACCCCTCCACTTT
TRBV7-3,TRBJ2-3,NA,TRBD1,CASSLDRGLTDTQYF,TGTGCCAGCAGCTTGGACAGGGGGCTTACAGATACGCAGTATTTT
TRBV7-9,TRBJ2-1,NA,NA,CASSTPDRSNEQFF,TGTGCCAGCTCGACGCCGGACAGAAGCAATGAGCAGTTCTTC
TRBV7-2,TRBJ2-3,NA,TRBD2,CASSLASGGATDTQYF,TGTGCCAGCAGCTTGGCTAGCGGGGGGGCCACAGATACGCAGTATTTT
TRBV6-5,TRBJ2-7,NA,NA,CASKTRSYEQYF,TGTGCCAGCAAGACTAGAAGCTACGAGCAGTACTTC
TRBV18,TRBJ1-1,NA,NA,CASSQMGGTEAFF,TGTGCCAGCTCTCAAATGGGGGGCACTGAAGCTTTCTTT
TRBV6-2/TRBV6-3,TRBJ1-3,NA,NA,CASSAGSRLGNTIYF,TGTGCCAGCAGCGCGGGATCCCGACTTGGAAACACCATATATTTT
TRBV11-3,TRBJ2-5,NA,NA,CASSTLATETQYF,TGTGCCAGCAGCACGCTAGCTACGGAGACCCAGTACTTC
TRBV6-5,TRBJ1-6,NA,NA,CASRPGGNGNSPLHF,TGTGCCAGCAGGCCCGGGGGGAATGGAAATTCACCCCTCCACTTT
TRBV3-1/TRBV3-2,TRBJ2-7,NA,TRBD1,CASSPGTGTYEQYF,TGTGCCAGCAGCCCCGGGACAGGGACTTACGAGCAGTACTTC
TRBV30,TRBJ1-1,NA,TRBD1,CAWERQGRDTEAFF,TGTGCCTGGGAACGACAGGGGCGGGACACTGAAGCTTTCTTT
TRBV5-1,TRBJ2-3,NA,TRBD1,CASLSGGATDTQYF,TGCGCCAGCCTCTCAGGGGGCGCGACAGATACGCAGTATTTT
TRBV9,TRBJ2-3,NA,NA,CASSVAGAADTQYF,TGTGCCAGCAGCGTCGCAGGGGCAGCAGATACGCAGTATTTT
TRBV15,TRBJ2-1,NA,TRBD1,CATSRRPGQGMDEQFF,TGTGCCACCAGCAGGCGACCGGGACAGGGAATGGATGAGCAGTTCTTC
TRBV6-6,TRBJ1-5,NA,TRBD1,CASSPGQGYSNQPQHF,TGTGCCAGCAGCCCCGGACAGGGCTATAGCAATCAGCCCCAGCATTTT
TRBV7-2,TRBJ2-7,few,TRBD2,CASSQGRGSYEQYF,TGTGCCAGCAGCCAAGGGCGCGGGAGTTACGAGCAGTACTTC
TRBV3-1/TRBV3-2,TRBJ1-2,NA,NA,CASSQDSGKDGYTF,TGTGCCAGCAGCCAAGATTCGGGGAAAGATGGCTACACCTTC
TRBV11-2,TRBJ2-1,NA,NA,CASSLGPDRNNEQFF,TGTGCCAGCAGCTTAGGCCCGGACAGAAACAATGAGCAGTTCTTC
TRBV28,TRBJ1-2,NA,TRBD1,CASSAPGQGVPYGYTF,TGTGCCAGCAGTGCACCCGGACAGGGGGTCCCCTATGGCTACACCTTC
TRBV19,TRBJ2-1,NA,NA,CASSSGTLRAYNEQFF,TGTGCCAGTAGTAGCGGGACTTTACGAGCATACAATGAGCAGTTCTTC
TRBV6-1,TRBJ2-5,NA,NA,CASSEIGRGETQYF,TGTGCCAGCAGTGAAATCGGCAGAGGGGAGACCCAGTACTTC
TRBV29-1,TRBJ2-6,NA,TRBD1,CSVETGVSGANVLTF,TGCAGCGTGGAAACAGGGGTCTCTGGGGCCAACGTCCTGACTTTC
TRBV16,TRBJ2-2,NA,TRBD2,CASSQGGGNTGELFF,TGTGCCAGCAGCCAAGGCGGGGGGAACACCGGGGAGCTGTTTTTT
TRBV18,TRBJ1-2,NA,NA,CASSPTENYGYTF,TGTGCCAGCTCACCGACAGAAAACTATGGCTACACCTTC